Listed here is a single TCR beta chain. What it binds is unknown. Scientists isolated CD4+ T cells after a roughly 10-day culture period ended. A positive SARS-CoV-2 PCR test fell between March and December 2020. These data belong to a study of vaccination effects on CD4 cells after COVID-19. Study information: Antigen-specific CD4+ T cells were expanded with viral peptide pools in the ViraFEST assay before sequencing. Participants received two doses of either the BNT162b2 or mRNA-1273 vaccine.

J lost 6 bases, V lost 4 bases, and 8 bases had no gene match. This CDR3 has 16 amino acids. The V gene's germline CDR1 is SGHRS and CDR2 YFSETQ. Here immunoSEQ multiplex PCR was the method, and the copy in TCRdb shows in-frame clones only, minus some. There are approximately 60,000 clones in the sample; 70% to 85% occur only once, and around 21% lies in the top ten. The sequenced sample was CD4+ T cells from PBMCs cultured without peptide, obtained before COVID-19 vaccination. The TCR comes from a human donor who had a prior SARS-CoV-2 infection. The chain carries TRBV5-1 and TRBJ2-3; 13 bases match TRBD2. The CDR3 protein is CASSLRPTSGRDTQYF. CDR3 nucleotide sequence: TGCGCCAGCAGCCTCCGCCCGACTAGCGGGAGGGATACGCAGTATTTT.